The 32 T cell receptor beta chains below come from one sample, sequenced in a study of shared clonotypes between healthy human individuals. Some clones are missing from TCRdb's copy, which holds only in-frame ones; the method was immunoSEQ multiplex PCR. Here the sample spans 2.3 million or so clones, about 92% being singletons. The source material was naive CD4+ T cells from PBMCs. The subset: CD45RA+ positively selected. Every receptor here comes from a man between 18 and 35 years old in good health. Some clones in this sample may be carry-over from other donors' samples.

The DNA for the CDR3 is TGTGCCTGGAGTGTCGCCCCGACAGTAACCCGATACGAGCAGTACTTC. Protein: CAWSVAPTVTRYEQYF. The chain links TRBV30 to TRBJ2-7; D might be TRBD1 (5 bases). Germline CDR1 GTSNPN, CDR2 SVGIG (reference sequence). The CDR3 consists of 16 residues. With 0 bases removed from V and 4 bases from J, the gap between germline ends came to 19 bases.

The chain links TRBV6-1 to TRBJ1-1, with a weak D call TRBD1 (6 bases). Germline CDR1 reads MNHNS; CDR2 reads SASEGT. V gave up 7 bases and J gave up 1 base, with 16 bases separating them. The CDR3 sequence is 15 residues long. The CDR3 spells CASIPVDRTNTEAFF. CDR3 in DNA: TGTGCCAGCATCCCCGTTGACAGGACGAACACTGAAGCTTTCTTT.

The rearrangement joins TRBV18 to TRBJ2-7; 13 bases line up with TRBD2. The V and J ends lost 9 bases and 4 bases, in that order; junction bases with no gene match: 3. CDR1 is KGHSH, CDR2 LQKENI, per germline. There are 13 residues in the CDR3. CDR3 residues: CASRTSGSYEQYF. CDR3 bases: TGTGCCAGTAGGACTAGCGGGAGTTACGAGCAGTACTTC.

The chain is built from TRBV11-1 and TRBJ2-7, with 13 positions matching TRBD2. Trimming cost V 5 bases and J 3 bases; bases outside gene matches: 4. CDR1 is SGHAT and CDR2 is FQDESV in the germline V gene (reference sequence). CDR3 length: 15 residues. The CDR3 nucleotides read TGTGCCAGCAGCCGGACTAGCGGGAGAGACTACGAGCAGTACTTC. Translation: CASSRTSGRDYEQYF.

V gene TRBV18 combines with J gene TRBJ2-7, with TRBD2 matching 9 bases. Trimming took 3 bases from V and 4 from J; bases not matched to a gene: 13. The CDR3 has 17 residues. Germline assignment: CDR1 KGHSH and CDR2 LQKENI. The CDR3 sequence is CASSPRQLGAGGYEQYF. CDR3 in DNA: TGTGCCAGCTCACCGCGACAGCTAGGAGCGGGAGGTTACGAGCAGTACTTC.

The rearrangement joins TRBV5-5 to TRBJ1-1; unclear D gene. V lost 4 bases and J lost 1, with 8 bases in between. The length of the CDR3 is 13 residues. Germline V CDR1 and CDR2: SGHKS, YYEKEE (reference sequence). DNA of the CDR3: TGTGCCAGCAGCCTGAGACCGAACACTGAAGCTTTCTTT. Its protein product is CASSLRPNTEAFF.

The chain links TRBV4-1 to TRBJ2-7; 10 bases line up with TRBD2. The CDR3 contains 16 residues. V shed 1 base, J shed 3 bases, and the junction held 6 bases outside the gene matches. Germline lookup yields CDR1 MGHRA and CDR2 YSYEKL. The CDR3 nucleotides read TGCGCCAGCAGCCAAGGTCTAGCGGGAGATCACTACGAGCAGTACTTC. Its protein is CASSQGLAGDHYEQYF.

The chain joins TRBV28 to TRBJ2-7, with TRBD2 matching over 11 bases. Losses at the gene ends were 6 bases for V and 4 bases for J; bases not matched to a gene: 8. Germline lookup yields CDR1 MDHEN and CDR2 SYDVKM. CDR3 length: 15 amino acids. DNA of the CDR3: TGTGCCAGCAGCAAACTAGCGGGAGCCGTGTACGAGCAGTACTTC. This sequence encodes CASSKLAGAVYEQYF.

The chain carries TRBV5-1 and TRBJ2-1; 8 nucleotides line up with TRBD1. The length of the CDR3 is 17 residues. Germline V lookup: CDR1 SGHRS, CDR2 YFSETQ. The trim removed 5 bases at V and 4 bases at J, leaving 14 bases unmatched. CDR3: CASRVGGGQDLYNEQFF. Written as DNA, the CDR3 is TGCGCCAGCAGGGTTGGTGGGGGACAGGACCTTTACAATGAGCAGTTCTTC. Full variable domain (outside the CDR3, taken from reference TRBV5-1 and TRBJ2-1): KAGVTQTPRYLIKTRGQQVTLSCSPISGHRSVSWYQQTPGQGLQFLFEYFSETQRNKGNFPGRFSGRQFSNSRSEMNVSTLELGDSALYLCASRVGGGQDLYNEQFFGPGTRLTVL.

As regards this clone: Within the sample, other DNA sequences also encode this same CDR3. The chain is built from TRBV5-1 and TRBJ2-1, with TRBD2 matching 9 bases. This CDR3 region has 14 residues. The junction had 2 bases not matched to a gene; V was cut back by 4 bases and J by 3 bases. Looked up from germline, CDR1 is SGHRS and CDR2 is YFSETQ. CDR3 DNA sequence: TGCGCCAGCAGCCCGACTAGCGGCTACAATGAGCAGTTCTTC. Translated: CASSPTSGYNEQFF.

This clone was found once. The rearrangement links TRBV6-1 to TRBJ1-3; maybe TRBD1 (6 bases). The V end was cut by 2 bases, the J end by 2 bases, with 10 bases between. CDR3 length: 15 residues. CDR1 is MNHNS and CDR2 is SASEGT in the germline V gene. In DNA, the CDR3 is TGTGCCAGCAGTGAACAAGGGACACCTGGAAACACCATATATTTT. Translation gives CASSEQGTPGNTIYF.

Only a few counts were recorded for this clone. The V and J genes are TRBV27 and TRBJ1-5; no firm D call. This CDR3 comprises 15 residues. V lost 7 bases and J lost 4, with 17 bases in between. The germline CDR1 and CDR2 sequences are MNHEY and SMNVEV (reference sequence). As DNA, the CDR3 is TGTGCCAGCAAAAGAGACGGAATCCGAAATCAGCCCCAGCATTTT. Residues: CASKRDGIRNQPQHF.

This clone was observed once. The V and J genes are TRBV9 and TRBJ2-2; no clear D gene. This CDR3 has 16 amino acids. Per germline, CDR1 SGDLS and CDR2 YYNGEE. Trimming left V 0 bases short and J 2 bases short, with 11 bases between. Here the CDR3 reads CASSVALTGNTGELFF. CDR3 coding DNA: TGTGCCAGCAGCGTAGCCTTGACCGGAAACACCGGGGAGCTGTTTTTT.

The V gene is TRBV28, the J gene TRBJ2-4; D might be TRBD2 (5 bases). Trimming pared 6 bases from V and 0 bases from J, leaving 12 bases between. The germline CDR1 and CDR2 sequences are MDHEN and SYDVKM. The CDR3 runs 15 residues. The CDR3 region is CASSPTGLAKNIQYF. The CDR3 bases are TGTGCCAGCAGCCCAACCGGACTAGCCAAAAACATTCAGTACTTC.

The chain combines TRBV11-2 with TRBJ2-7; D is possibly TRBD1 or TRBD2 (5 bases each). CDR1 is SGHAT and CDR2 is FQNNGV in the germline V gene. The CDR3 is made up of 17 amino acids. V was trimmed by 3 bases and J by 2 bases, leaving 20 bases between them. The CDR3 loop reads CASSFGTPGYGPYEQYF. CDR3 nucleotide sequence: TGTGCCAGCAGCTTCGGGACGCCCGGCTATGGACCCTACGAGCAGTACTTC.

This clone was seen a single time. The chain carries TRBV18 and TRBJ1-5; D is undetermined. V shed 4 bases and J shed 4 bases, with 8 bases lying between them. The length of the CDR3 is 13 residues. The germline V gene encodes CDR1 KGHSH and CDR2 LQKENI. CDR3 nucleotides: TGTGCCAGCTCACACGGTGGGAATCAGCCCCAGCATTTT. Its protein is CASSHGGNQPQHF.

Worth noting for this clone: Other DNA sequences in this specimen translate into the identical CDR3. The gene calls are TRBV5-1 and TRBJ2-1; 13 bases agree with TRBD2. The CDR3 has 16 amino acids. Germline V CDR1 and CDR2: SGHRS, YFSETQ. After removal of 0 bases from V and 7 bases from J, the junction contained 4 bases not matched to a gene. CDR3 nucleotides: TGCGCCAGCAGCTTGGGGACTAGCGGGAGAGGGAATGAGCAGTTCTTC. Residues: CASSLGTSGRGNEQFF.

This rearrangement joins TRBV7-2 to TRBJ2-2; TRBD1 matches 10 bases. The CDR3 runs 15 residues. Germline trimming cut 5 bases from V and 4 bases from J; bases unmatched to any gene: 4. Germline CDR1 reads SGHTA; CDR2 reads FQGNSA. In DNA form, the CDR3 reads TGTGCCAGCAGCCTGGGGGACAGGGGCACCGGGGAGCTGTTTTTT. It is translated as CASSLGDRGTGELFF.

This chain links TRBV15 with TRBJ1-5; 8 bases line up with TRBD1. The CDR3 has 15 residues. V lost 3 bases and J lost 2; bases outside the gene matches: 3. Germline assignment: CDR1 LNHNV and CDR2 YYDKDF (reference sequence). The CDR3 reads CATSRVQGGNQPQHF. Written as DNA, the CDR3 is TGTGCCACCAGCAGGGTACAGGGGGGCAATCAGCCCCAGCATTTT.

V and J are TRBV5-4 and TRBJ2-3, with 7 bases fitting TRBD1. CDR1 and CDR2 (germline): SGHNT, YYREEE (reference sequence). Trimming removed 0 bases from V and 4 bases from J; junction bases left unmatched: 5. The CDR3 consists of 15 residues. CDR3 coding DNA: TGTGCCAGCAGCTTGGACAGGGGCCGCCCAGATACGCAGTATTTT. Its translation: CASSLDRGRPDTQYF.

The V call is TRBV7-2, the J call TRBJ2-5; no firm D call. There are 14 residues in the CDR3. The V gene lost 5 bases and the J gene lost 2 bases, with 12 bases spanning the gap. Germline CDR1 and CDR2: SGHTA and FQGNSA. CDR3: CASSRGFRQETQYF. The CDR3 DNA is TGTGCCAGCAGCCGAGGATTCCGACAAGAGACCCAGTACTTC. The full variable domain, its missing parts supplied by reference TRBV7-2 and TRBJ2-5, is GAGVSQSPSNKVTEKGKDVELRCDPISGHTALYWYRQSLGQGLEFLIYFQGNSAPDKSGLPSDRFSAERTGGSVSTLTIQRTQQEDSAVYLCASSRGFRQETQYFGPGTRLLVL.

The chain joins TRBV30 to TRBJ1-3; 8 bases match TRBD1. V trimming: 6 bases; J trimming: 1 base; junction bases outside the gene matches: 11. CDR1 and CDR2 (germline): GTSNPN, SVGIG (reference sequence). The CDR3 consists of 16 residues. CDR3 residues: CACDRGLQSSGNTIYF. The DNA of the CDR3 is TGTGCCTGCGACAGGGGCCTTCAATCTTCTGGAAACACCATATATTTT.

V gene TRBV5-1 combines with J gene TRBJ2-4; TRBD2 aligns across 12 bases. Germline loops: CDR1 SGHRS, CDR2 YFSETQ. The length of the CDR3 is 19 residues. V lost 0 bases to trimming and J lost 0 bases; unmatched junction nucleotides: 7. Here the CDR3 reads CASSLAASGRGLAKNIQYF. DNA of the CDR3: TGCGCCAGCAGCTTGGCGGCTAGCGGGAGGGGACTAGCCAAAAACATTCAGTACTTC. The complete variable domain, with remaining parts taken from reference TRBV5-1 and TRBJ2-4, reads KAGVTQTPRYLIKTRGQQVTLSCSPISGHRSVSWYQQTPGQGLQFLFEYFSETQRNKGNFPGRFSGRQFSNSRSEMNVSTLELGDSALYLCASSLAASGRGLAKNIQYFGAGTRLSVL.

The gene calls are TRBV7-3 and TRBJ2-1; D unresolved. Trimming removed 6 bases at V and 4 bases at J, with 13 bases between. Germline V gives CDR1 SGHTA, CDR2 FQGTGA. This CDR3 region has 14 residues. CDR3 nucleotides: TGTGCCAGCAGTTCGATACCAGATTACAATGAGCAGTTCTTC. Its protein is CASSSIPDYNEQFF.

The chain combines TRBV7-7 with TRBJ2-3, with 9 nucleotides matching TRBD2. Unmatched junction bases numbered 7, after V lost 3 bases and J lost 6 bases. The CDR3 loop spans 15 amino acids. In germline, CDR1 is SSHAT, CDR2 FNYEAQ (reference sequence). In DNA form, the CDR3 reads TGTGCCAGCAGCTTCATAGCGGGAGCAATTGATACGCAGTATTTT. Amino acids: CASSFIAGAIDTQYF.

CDR3 nucleotide sequence: TGTGCCATCAGTAGGACGGGAGGAGCCTATGAAGCTTTCTTT. Its translation: CAISRTGGAYEAFF. V gene TRBV10-3 combines with J gene TRBJ1-1; no firm D call. The CDR3 contains 14 residues. Per the germline V gene, CDR1 is ENHRY and CDR2 is SYGVKD. V was cut by 5 bases and J by 7 bases, with 17 bases left in between.

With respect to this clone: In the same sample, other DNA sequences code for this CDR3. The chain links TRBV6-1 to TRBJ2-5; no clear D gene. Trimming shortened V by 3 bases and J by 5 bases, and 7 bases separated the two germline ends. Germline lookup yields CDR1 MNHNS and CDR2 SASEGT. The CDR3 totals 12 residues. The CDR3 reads CASSESWETQYF. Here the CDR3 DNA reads TGTGCCAGCAGTGAGTCATGGGAGACCCAGTACTTC.

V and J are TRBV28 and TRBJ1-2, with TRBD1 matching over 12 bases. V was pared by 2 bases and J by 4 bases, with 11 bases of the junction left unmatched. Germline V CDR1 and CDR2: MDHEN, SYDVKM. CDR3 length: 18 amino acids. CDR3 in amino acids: CASSLAGTGGFQGYGYTF. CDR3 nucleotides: TGTGCCAGCAGTTTAGCCGGGACAGGGGGCTTCCAAGGCTATGGCTACACCTTC.

The CDR3, as DNA: TGTGCCAGCAGCCAAGCTTCACAGGGGGCTGGCTATGGCTACACCTTC. This codes for CASSQASQGAGYGYTF. This sequence joins TRBV4-2 and TRBJ1-2, with 9 positions matching TRBD1. CDR1 and CDR2 from the germline V gene are LGHNA and YNFKEQ. The CDR3 sequence is 16 residues long. The V gene end was trimmed by 1 base and the J gene end by 4 bases; junction bases not matched to a gene: 7.

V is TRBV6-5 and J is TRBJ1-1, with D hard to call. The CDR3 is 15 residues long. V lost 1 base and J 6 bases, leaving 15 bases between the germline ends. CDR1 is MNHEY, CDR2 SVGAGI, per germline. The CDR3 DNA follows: TGTGCCAGCAGTTACTTAACCGGGAGAGGCCCTGAAGCTTTCTTT. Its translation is CASSYLTGRGPEAFF.

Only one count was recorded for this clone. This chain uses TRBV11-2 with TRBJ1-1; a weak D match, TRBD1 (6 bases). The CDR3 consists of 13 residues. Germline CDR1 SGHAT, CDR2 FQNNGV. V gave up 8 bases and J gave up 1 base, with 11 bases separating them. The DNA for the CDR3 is TGTGCCAGCTCCGGGACAACGAACACTGAAGCTTTCTTT. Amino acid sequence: CASSGTTNTEAFF.

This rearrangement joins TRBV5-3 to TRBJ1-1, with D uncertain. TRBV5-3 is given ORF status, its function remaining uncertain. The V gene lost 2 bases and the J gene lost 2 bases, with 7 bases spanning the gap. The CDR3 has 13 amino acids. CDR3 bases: TGTGCCAGAAGCTTTGGGGAAAACACTGAAGCTTTCTTT. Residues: CARSFGENTEAFF.